This T cell receptor (beta chain) is from a study of blood T cell repertoires in COVID-19. The overall study: Acute-phase and convalescent COVID-19 samples originated in the United States, Italy and Spain.

Clones were read by immunoSEQ multiplex PCR, and TCRdb kept only the in-frame ones, dropping some. The profile shows about 150,000 clones, 76% of them singletons. This clone was detected only a few times. Trimming removed 5 bases from V and 3 bases from J; junction bases left unmatched: 6. The germline V gene has CDR1 SGDLS and CDR2 YYNGEE. This CDR3 region has 14 residues. The source material was peripheral blood. The source is an elderly woman with acute or convalescent COVID-19. V and J are TRBV9 and TRBJ2-3, with 7 bases identical to TRBD1. The DNA of the CDR3 is TGTGCCAGCAGTCCGGGACAGAAAACAGATACGCAGTATTTT. Translation gives CASSPGQKTDTQYF. The full variable domain, its missing parts supplied by reference TRBV9 and TRBJ2-3, is DSGVTQTPKHLITATGQRVTLRCSPRSGDLSVYWYQQSLDQGLQFLIQYYNGEERAKGNILERFSAQQFPDLHSELNLSSLELGDSALYFCASSPGQKTDTQYFGPGTRLTVL.